This TCR beta chain was obtained from a study of Tregs in tolerant kidney transplant recipients. Unstimulated regulatory T cells (CD4+CD25+CD127-), CD4+CD25- non-regulatory cells, CD4 and CD8 cells were FACS-sorted from thawed PBMCs. This table comes from immunoSEQ multiplex PCR, and its TCRdb copy is limited to in-frame clones, with some not included. The sample has around 52,000 clones; over 70% are singletons. The V end was cut by 7 bases, the J end by 2 bases, with 21 bases between. Germline CDR1 reads SGHNT; CDR2 reads YYREEE (reference sequence). The CDR3 is 16 residues long. V and J are TRBV5-4 and TRBJ1-1, with a weak D call TRBD1 (5 bases). The sequence was obtained from a human donor in good health. Sequenced: CD4+ T cells from blood. This CDR3 reads CASYPRLLQENTEAFF. The CDR3 DNA is TGTGCCAGCTACCCTCGCCTATTACAGGAAAACACTGAAGCTTTCTTT.